This TCR beta chain came from a study of T cell repertoires in cytomegalovirus infection (dated by TCRdb to the late 2010s). About the full investigation: Donor HLA type was relevant to the analysis, because carriage of CMV infection together with the matching HLA type was indicated by public TCR beta signatures. Paper-wide results and their limitations: In both this cohort and an independent 352-donor cohort, the cumulative frequency of public TCR beta family members distinguished carriers of CMV infection plus the relevant HLA type. The ex vivo response was dominated by HLA-C-restricted CMV-specific TCR beta clonotypes, which also provided the single most frequent clonotype in two of eight donors.

To note about this clonotype: Its antigen remains unidentified. Base qualities are missing; no much larger clone stands one base away.

TCRdb names Illumina HiSeq 1500 as the instrument used. The public reads were quality trimmed at Q25 with fastp and then assembled into clones with MiXCR by TCRdb, keeping productive beta chains. Records with the same CDR3 protein are collapsed into one entry carrying the most frequent genes and DNA. Present in this sample are fewer than 350,000 distinct CDR3 sequences, over 7.5% of which were seen just once. The top ten constitute about 4.5% of the sample. The TCR comes from a human donor in good health (CMV status not recorded). Some clones in this sample may be carry-over from other donors' samples. The sample taken for sequencing was PBMCs.

The CDR3 here reads CSARRGQGYEQYF. The DNA is TGCAGTGCTAGGAGGGGACAGGGCTACGAGCAGTACTTC. The chain is assembled from TRBV20-1 and TRBJ2-7; 9 central nucleotides agree with TRBD1. Compared with germline, V lacks 3 bases and J lacks 3 bases; bases without a gene match: 3. CDR1 DFQATT and CDR2 SNEGSKA are derived from the germline V gene (reference sequence). The CDR3 holds 13 amino acids from the cysteine to the phenylalanine. Of the read, only the CDR3 DNA is kept; its 39 bases are in frame from base 1.